This TCR beta chain came from a study of identical twins. The CDR3 spans 16 residues. Germline-derived CDR1 and CDR2 are DFQATT and SNEGSKA (reference sequence). This clonotype was seen a few times. At one end the junction does not follow the germline gene, possibly because of a read error. TCRdb analysed the 5' RACE reads with MiXCR anew, one entry per CDR3 protein. The sample lists 1.5 million to 2 million distinct CDR3 sequences, around a third occurring once. This sequence originates from a newborn girl in good health. Sequences were obtained from cord blood. The V call is TRBV20-1, the J call TRBJ1-6; 7 bases line up with TRBD1. The CDR3 loop is CSTRLITGAPNSPLHF. CDR3 bases: TGCAGTACTAGGCTCATAACAGGGGCCCCTAATTCACCCCTCCACTTT.